One and the same sample provided the 8 T cell receptor beta chains below, sequenced in a study of patients and donors after allogeneic stem cell transplantation. TCRdb re-called the RT-PCR reads with MiXCR, one entry per CDR3 protein. This table holds over 150,000 distinct CDR3 sequences, 30% found once. The sequencing input was blood, either unsorted or a sorted T cell fraction (not recorded which). The receptors derive from a human donor who was either an allogeneic HSCT recipient or a stem cell or donor lymphocyte infusion donor (not recorded which). It is not recorded whose cells these are; they may come from a transplant donor.

The chain combines TRBV9 with TRBJ2-6; weak D call: TRBD1 (5 bases). The CDR3 extends over 20 amino acids. The V gene's germline CDR1 is SGDLS and CDR2 YYNGEE. V lost 0 bases and J 0 bases, leaving 19 bases between the germline ends. CDR3 nucleotide sequence: TGTGCCAGCAGCGTAGATCTCTGGGGCAGGGCCCGCTCTGGGGCCAACGTCCTGACTTTC. Its protein is CASSVDLWGRARSGANVLTF. Complete variable domain (other parts from reference TRBV9 and TRBJ2-6): DSGVTQTPKHLITATGQRVTLRCSPRSGDLSVYWYQQSLDQGLQFLIQYYNGEERAKGNILERFSAQQFPDLHSELNLSSLELGDSALYFCASSVDLWGRARSGANVLTFGAGSRLTVL.

The CDR3 sequence: CASSIMDGVNSPLHF. The CDR3 DNA reads TGTGCCAGTAGTATCATGGACGGAGTTAATTCACCCCTCCACTTT. The V gene is TRBV19, the J gene TRBJ1-6, with D uncertain. The V and J ends lost 3 bases and 6 bases respectively, with 12 bases between them. The CDR3 is 15 residues long. Per the germline V gene, CDR1 is LNHDA and CDR2 is SQIVND (reference sequence).

The chain links TRBV7-2 to TRBJ1-2; TRBD1 agrees at 8 bases. The junction had 3 bases not matched to a gene; V was cut back by 5 bases and J by 4 bases. The CDR3 is 13 amino acids. The germline V gene encodes CDR1 SGHTA and CDR2 FQGNSA. The DNA of the CDR3 is TGTGCCAGCAGCGACAGGGGCCCCTATGGCTACACCTTC. Translation gives CASSDRGPYGYTF.

The V call is TRBV5-1, the J call TRBJ2-7; D may match TRBD1 or TRBD2 (5 bases each). Germline CDR1 reads SGHRS; CDR2 reads YFSETQ. Between the trimmed V and J ends, which lost 5 bases and 5 bases, there was a span of 14 bases. The length of the CDR3 is 13 residues. The DNA for the CDR3 is TGCGCCAGCAGAAGGGACCCGGCCAACGAGCAGTACTTC. It yields the protein CASRRDPANEQYF.

CDR3 loop: CAISARRADQETQYF. The CDR3 DNA sequence: TGTGCCATCAGTGCCAGGAGAGCGGACCAAGAGACCCAGTACTTC. The chain combines TRBV10-3 with TRBJ2-5, with TRBD2 as a possible D gene (5 bases). The CDR3 has 15 amino acids. Deletions cut 4 bases from V and 0 bases from J, with 12 bases between. The germline V gene encodes CDR1 ENHRY and CDR2 SYGVKD.

The chain carries TRBV24-1 and TRBJ1-2; D is unresolved. CDR3 length: 14 residues. Germline CDR1 is KGHDR and CDR2 is SFDVKD. V gave up 6 bases and J gave up 4 bases, with 14 bases separating them. CDR3 sequence: CATSHSLGPYGYTF. CDR3 coding DNA: TGTGCCACCAGTCACTCCCTTGGACCCTATGGCTACACCTTC.

The gene calls are TRBV6-2 or TRBV6-3 and TRBJ2-3; 9 bases match TRBD2. Germline CDR1 MNHEY, CDR2 SVGEGT. V trimming: 4 bases; J trimming: 4 bases; junction bases outside the gene matches: 9. This CDR3 is built from 16 residues. The CDR3 loop is CASSSGGRADPDTQYF. CDR3 nucleotides: TGTGCCAGCAGTTCCGGCGGGAGGGCCGATCCAGATACGCAGTATTTT.

Details on this clonotype: The junction differs from germline at one of its ends, possibly a read error. The chain joins TRBV7-7 to TRBJ2-7; D remains unclear. The CDR3 covers 14 residues. CDR1 and CDR2 (germline): SSHAT, FNYEAQ (reference sequence). The CDR3 DNA reads as TGTGCTAGCAGCCCGACGCCCAATTCCTACGAGCAGTACTTC. It encodes CASSPTPNSYEQYF.